The 4 T cell receptor beta chains reported below all come from one sample, sequenced in a study of blood T cell repertoires in COVID-19. Using immunoSEQ multiplex PCR, the repertoire was profiled, and TCRdb retains in-frame clones only, with some absent. Of around 45,000 clones listed, about 87% are singletons. Source material: peripheral blood. The source is a man older than 75 with acute or convalescent COVID-19.

V gene TRBV9 combines with J gene TRBJ2-1; 9 bases fit TRBD1. The CDR3 has 16 residues. Trimming cost V 3 bases and J 4 bases; bases outside gene matches: 8. Germline CDR1 SGDLS, CDR2 YYNGEE. The CDR3 coding sequence is TGTGCCAGCAGCGAGTCCGGGACAGGGTATTACAATGAGCAGTTCTTC. Translated: CASSESGTGYYNEQFF.

This chain uses TRBV7-2 with TRBJ1-1, with D possibly being TRBD1 (5 bases). Germline loops: CDR1 SGHTA, CDR2 FQGNSA. The CDR3 runs 14 residues. The V end lost 5 bases, the J end lost 1 base, and 11 bases lay between the germline ends. The CDR3 protein is CASSPGLGNTEAFF. The CDR3 DNA reads TGTGCCAGCAGCCCGGGACTCGGGAACACTGAAGCTTTCTTT. Using reference TRBV7-2 and TRBJ1-1 for the parts outside the CDR3, the full variable domain is GAGVSQSPSNKVTEKGKDVELRCDPISGHTALYWYRQSLGQGLEFLIYFQGNSAPDKSGLPSDRFSAERTGGSVSTLTIQRTQQEDSAVYLCASSPGLGNTEAFFGQGTRLTVV.

The chain has TRBV18 and TRBJ1-5; D gene uncertain. V dropped 2 bases and J dropped 3 bases, with 11 bases sitting between them. The germline V gene encodes CDR1 KGHSH and CDR2 LQKENI. There are 15 residues in the CDR3. The CDR3: CASSPRIEYNQPQHF. CDR3 nucleotide sequence: TGTGCCAGCTCACCAAGAATAGAATACAATCAGCCCCAGCATTTT.

This sequence joins TRBV10-2 and TRBJ2-3; a weak D match, TRBD1 (6 bases). The CDR3 runs to 15 residues. The germline V gene has CDR1 WSHSY and CDR2 SAAADI. V was shortened by 0 bases and J by 0 bases, with 7 bases between the two germline ends. The CDR3 loop is CASSESRGSTDTQYF. Here the CDR3 DNA reads TGCGCCAGCAGTGAGTCGAGGGGGAGCACAGATACGCAGTATTTT.